This paragraph reports one T cell receptor (beta chain). No cognate antigen has been identified for it. There are no base qualities to consult, and no much larger clone falls within one base. This sample is drawn from a study of radiotherapy plus CTLA-4 blockade in lung cancer (dated by TCRdb to between 2017 and 2018). For the wider study: Among enrolled patients, 18% had an objective response and roughly 31% reached disease control.

The CDR3 covers 14 residues, taking in both the cysteine and the phenylalanine. The sequence is cut down to CDR3 DNA, 42 bases in frame from base 1. The germline ends are 9 bases apart after V is trimmed by 5 bases and J by 2 bases. CDR1 MDHEN and CDR2 SYDVKM are derived from the germline V gene. In this study, focal radiation therapy paired with CTLA-4 blockade (ipilimumab) was tested in patients who had chemo-refractory metastatic non-small-cell lung cancer. The receptor library was made with the immunoSEQ multiplex PCR assay. What TCRdb holds here is the immuneACCESS table cut down to in-frame rearrangements. Part of the clones is not present; checked against another copy, under half of the missing clones reflect an unresolved V gene, and the others are unexplained. The sample table contains about 62,000 clones; only one count was recorded for approximately 76% of them. Around 2.8% of the sample lies in the top ten.

Summary of the overall study and its limitations: After treatment with radiotherapy and ipilimumab, TCR clones that originated in tumors expanded in peripheral blood. The strongest predictors of response, as reported, were early dynamic changes in blood T cell clones along with a rise in serum interferon-beta after radiation.

The chain joins TRBV28 to TRBJ2-2; a weak D assignment points to TRBD1 (6 bases agree). The sequence was obtained from a human donor with non-small cell lung cancer who had a complete response to radiotherapy plus ipilimumab. Sequenced material: peripheral blood, taken from a patient treated with radiotherapy plus ipilimumab. The sequence in DNA is TGTGCCAGCAGTGGGACACTTAACACCGGGGAGCTGTTTTTT. The resulting protein is CASSGTLNTGELFF.